The entry that follows covers one T cell receptor beta chain sequence. This clonotype was seen a single time. The antigen it binds to is not known. The input lacks base qualities; no much larger clone sits a single base away. Trimming at the junction amounts to 0 bases on V and 1 base on J, and the germline ends lie 7 bases apart. The germline V gene supplies CDR1 SGHRS and CDR2 YFSETQ. The CDR3 numbers 14 residues from cysteine through phenylalanine. The retained sequence is limited to the CDR3, 42 bases, with the frame set at the first base. The method was 5' RACE. Reads for this sample came from an Illumina HiSeq 2500. The second PCR ran for roughly 7 to 12 cycles and used a J-beta primer mix along with a sample-barcoded 5' primer. Each TCR beta cDNA molecule received a unique molecular identifier from a template-switch 5' adaptor carrying 12 random nucleotides. Each sample yielded at least 2.5 million CDR3-containing paired-end reads. All of the RNA was converted into first-strand cDNA using the Mint cDNA synthesis kit, with a TRBC-specific oligonucleotide serving as the primer. Following uracil-DNA glycosylase treatment, all cDNA underwent a first 18-cycle PCR with the universal primers M1SS and BC2_uni_R. As for the authors' bioinformatics: Each sample was normalized by randomly selecting 1 million high-quality reads, each carrying a distinct molecular identifier. Reads with shared molecular identifiers were discarded instead of being binned into consensus sequences. MiTCR, set to a Q25 quality threshold and the strictest error-elimination algorithm, was used for CDR3 identification, clonotype clustering and error correction. A nonparametric unseen species model with Euler transformation was used to estimate a lower bound on total TCR beta diversity. In-frame beta chains were kept once TCRdb had trimmed the public reads at Q25 with fastp and called clones with MiXCR. Identical CDR3 proteins give one entry, which carries the most common genes and DNA. These V and J calls derive from TCRdb rather than the authors' analysis. This sample gives approximately 880,000 distinct CDR3 sequences in total; around 49% of them show up just once. The ten largest clones add up to roughly 12% of the sample.

Systemically healthy Caucasian individuals from Russia, 35 to 50 in total and aged roughly 6 to 95 years, were included as donors. Each donor gave 9.5 to 10 milliliters of peripheral blood, drawn into EDTA-treated Vacutainer tubes. Ficoll-Paque density-gradient centrifugation was used to isolate PBMCs, with at least 6 million per sample. Trizol reagent was used to extract total RNA from PBMCs, with at least 6 micrograms per sample. For every donor, an aliquot of PBMCs went through flow cytometry to measure the percentages of naive CD45RAhigh/CD27high T cells. The sample comes from a study of blood T cells in healthy people across ages (dated by TCRdb to the mid-2010s). About the investigation overall: In model experiments, roughly one uniquely barcoded TCR beta cDNA molecule per two T cells was captured by template switching. Age-related changes in TCR beta repertoire diversity were measured in the study by deep sequencing normalized with unique cDNA molecular identifiers. The donors were split into four age groups: young (average around 16 years), middle-aged (nearly 40), aged (roughly 60) and long-lived (under 85). To avoid experimental bias, donors of different ages were distributed randomly across sequencing lanes. Using the same blood draw, the study looked at two additional independent replicas of 1 million unique cDNA reads for two donors, one aged 18 to 29 and the other aged 80 or older.

The paper as a whole reports these results and caveats: Observed TCR beta diversity per million T cells fell roughly linearly with age, and a significant reduction was already apparent by age around 44. Because the CMV infection status of the donors was unknown, age-related changes in expanded clonotypes may potentially have been confounded. Observed TCR beta diversity correlated strongly with the percentage of naive T cells measured by flow cytometry. Compared with the aged group, more naive CD4+ T cells, fewer expanded clones and increased TCR diversity were shown by the long-lived group, suggesting age selection. Since profiling was done on bulk unsorted PBMCs, naive and antigen-experienced compartments could not be conclusively compared. Estimates of total diversity from one million sequenced T cells were regarded as lower bounds and underestimates.

Recombination linked TRBV5-1 to TRBJ1-1, with no D gene named confidently. The sequencing sample was made of blood. This receptor was identified in a man younger than 45 in good health. The CDR3 region reads CASSLAGWNTEAFF. The sequence in DNA is TGCGCCAGCAGCTTGGCAGGTTGGAACACTGAAGCTTTCTTT.